The 2 T cell receptor beta chains reported below all come from one sample, sequenced in a study of blood T cell repertoires in COVID-19. The method was immunoSEQ multiplex PCR; TCRdb's version includes in-frame clones alone and lacks a portion of them. The sample carries 90,000 to 110,000 clones, 81% recorded once. The material sequenced was peripheral blood. The receptors shown here come from an elderly man with acute or convalescent COVID-19.

This clone was observed a handful of times. The V and J genes are TRBV18 and TRBJ1-1; TRBD1 might be the D (6 bases). The germline V and J ends were trimmed by 0 bases and 5 bases, with 16 bases remaining between them. CDR3 length equals 16 residues. Looked up from germline, CDR1 is KGHSH and CDR2 is LQKENI. The CDR3 coding sequence is TGTGCCAGCTCACCACCGGCAGGAAGAGGGGGTACTGAAGCTTTCTTT. Translated: CASSPPAGRGGTEAFF. Combining the CDR3 with reference TRBV18 and TRBJ1-1 gives the whole variable domain NAGVMQNPRHLVRRRGQEARLRCSPMKGHSHVYWYRQLPEEGLKFMVYLQKENIIDESGMPKERFSAEFPKEGPSILRIQQVVRGDSAAYFCASSPPAGRGGTEAFFGQGTRLTVV.

The chain employs TRBV7-3 and TRBJ1-2; D gene ambiguous. With 0 bases removed from V and 4 bases from J, the gap between germline ends came to 6 bases. Per germline, CDR1 SGHTA and CDR2 FQGTGA. The CDR3 totals 13 residues. The CDR3 region has the DNA TGTGCCAGCAGCTTAACTCCGGGCTATGGCTACACCTTC. Its protein product is CASSLTPGYGYTF.